The clone carrying this TCR beta chain was seen repeatedly, ten times or more. The antigen remains unidentified. The V gene lost 4 bases and the J gene lost 5 bases, with 6 bases spanning the gap. The CDR3 spans 12 residues. Libraries for TCR beta were made by quantitative 5'-RACE with molecular barcodes. TCRdb redid the calling of the 5' RACE reads with MiXCR, one entry per CDR3 protein. The table records 300,000 to 400,000 distinct CDR3 sequences, 20% to 25% of them present only once. These data belong to a study of CD8 T cells in ankylosing spondylitis. Whole-study results and caveats: Earlier work had already found some motif variants in reactive arthritis synovial fluid and blood. Clones linked to disease were reported to show significant enrichment in matched ankylosing spondylitis synovial fluid. One TCR beta motif, made up of seven to nine highly homologous variants, appeared characteristic of ankylosing spondylitis blood. Disease-associated clones were CD8+ and fairly uncommon in peripheral blood.

This chain connects TRBV12-3 or TRBV12-4 to TRBJ1-5, with no clear D. Specimen: blood, either unsorted or a sorted T cell fraction (not recorded which). The clonotype comes from a male donor with ankylosing spondylitis. The CDR3 nucleotides are TGTGCCAGCAGTTACACCGATCAGCCCCAGCATTTT. It is translated as CASSYTDQPQHF.